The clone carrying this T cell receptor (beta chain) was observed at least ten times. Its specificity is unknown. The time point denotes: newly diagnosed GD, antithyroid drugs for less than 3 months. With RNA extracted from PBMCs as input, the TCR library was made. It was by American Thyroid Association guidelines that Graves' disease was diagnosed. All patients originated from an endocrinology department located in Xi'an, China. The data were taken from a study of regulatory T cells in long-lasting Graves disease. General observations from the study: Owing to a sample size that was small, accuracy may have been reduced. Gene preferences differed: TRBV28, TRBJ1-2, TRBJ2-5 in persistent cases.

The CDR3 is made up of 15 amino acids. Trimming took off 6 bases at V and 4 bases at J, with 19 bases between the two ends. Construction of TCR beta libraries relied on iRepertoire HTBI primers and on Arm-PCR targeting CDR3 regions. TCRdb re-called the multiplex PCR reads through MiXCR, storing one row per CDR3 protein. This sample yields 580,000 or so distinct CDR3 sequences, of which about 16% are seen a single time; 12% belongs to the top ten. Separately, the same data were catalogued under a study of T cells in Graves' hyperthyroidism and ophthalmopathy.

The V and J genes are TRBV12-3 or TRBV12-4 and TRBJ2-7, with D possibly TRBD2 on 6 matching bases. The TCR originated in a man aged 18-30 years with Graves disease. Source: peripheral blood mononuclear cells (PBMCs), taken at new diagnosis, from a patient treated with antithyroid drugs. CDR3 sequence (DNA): TGTGCCAGCAGCCCTCACGGGGGAGCAGTTTACGAGCAGTACTTC. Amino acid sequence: CASSPHGGAVYEQYF.